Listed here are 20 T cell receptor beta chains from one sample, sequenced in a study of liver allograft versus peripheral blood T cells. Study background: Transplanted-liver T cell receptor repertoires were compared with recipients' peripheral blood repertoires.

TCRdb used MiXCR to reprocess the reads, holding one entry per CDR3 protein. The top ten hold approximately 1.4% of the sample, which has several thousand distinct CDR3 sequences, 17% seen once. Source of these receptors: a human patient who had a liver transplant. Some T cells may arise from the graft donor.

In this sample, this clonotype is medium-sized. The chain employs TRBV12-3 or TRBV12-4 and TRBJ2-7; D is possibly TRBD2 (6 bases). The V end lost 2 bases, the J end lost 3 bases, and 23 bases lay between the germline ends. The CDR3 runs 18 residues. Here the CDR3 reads CASSLTRVGRRGNYEQYF. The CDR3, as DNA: TGTGCCAGCAGTTTAACCCGAGTTGGGCGGAGGGGTAACTACGAGCAGTACTTC.

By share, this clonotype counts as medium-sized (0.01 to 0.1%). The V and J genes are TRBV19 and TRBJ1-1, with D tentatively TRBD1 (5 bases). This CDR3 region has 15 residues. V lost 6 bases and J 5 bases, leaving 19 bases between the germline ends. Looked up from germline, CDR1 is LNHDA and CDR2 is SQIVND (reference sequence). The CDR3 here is CASRPGGGRGTEAFF. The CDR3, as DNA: TGTGCCAGTAGACCCGGTGGAGGGAGGGGAACTGAAGCTTTCTTT. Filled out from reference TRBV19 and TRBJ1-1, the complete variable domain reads DGGITQSPKYLFRKEGQNVTLSCEQNLNHDAMYWYRQDPGQGLRLIYYSQIVNDFQKGDIAEGYSVSREKKESFPLTVTSAQKNPTAFYLCASRPGGGRGTEAFFGQGTRLTVV.

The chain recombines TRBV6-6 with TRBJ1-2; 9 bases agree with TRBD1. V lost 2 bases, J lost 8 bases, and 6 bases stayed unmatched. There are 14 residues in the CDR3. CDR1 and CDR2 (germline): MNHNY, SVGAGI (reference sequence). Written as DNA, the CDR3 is TGTGCCAGCAGTTACACCGACAGGGGGGACGGCTACACCTTC. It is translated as CASSYTDRGDGYTF.

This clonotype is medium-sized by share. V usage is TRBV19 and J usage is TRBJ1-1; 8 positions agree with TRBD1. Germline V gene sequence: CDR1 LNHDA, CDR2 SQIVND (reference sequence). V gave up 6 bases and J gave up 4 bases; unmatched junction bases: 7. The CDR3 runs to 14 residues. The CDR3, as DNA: TGTGCCAGTAGCCCCTGGACAGGGAGCACTGAAGCTTTCTTT. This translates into CASSPWTGSTEAFF. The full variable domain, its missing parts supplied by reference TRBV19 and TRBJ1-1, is DGGITQSPKYLFRKEGQNVTLSCEQNLNHDAMYWYRQDPGQGLRLIYYSQIVNDFQKGDIAEGYSVSREKKESFPLTVTSAQKNPTAFYLCASSPWTGSTEAFFGQGTRLTVV.

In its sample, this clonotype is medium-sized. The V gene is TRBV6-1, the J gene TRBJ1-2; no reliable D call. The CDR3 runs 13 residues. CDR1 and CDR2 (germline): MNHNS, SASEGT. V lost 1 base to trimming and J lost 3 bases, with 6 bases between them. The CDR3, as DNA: TGTGCCAGCAGTGAAGAGGCACACTATGGCTACACCTTC. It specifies CASSEEAHYGYTF.

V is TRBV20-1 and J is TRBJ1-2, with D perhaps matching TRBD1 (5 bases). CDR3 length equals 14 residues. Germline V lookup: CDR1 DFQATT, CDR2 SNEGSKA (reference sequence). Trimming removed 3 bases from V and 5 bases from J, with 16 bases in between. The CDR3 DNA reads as TGCAGTGCTAGGGCCCCGGGGGGGAGGTATGGCTACACCTTC. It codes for CSARAPGGRYGYTF.

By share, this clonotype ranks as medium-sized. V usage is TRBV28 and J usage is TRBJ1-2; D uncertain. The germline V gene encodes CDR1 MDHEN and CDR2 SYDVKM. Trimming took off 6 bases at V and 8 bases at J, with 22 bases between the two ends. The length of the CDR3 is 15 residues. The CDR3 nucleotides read TGTGCCAGCAGCCCAGGTAGTGCCGGAGGACTCGGCTACACCTTC. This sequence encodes CASSPGSAGGLGYTF.

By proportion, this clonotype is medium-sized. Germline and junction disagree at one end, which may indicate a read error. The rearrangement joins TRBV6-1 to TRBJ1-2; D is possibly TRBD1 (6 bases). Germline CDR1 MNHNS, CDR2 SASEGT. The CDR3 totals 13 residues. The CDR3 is CASRRTGSGGYIF. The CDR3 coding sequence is TGTGCCAGCAGGCGCACAGGGTCTGGAGGCTACATCTTC.

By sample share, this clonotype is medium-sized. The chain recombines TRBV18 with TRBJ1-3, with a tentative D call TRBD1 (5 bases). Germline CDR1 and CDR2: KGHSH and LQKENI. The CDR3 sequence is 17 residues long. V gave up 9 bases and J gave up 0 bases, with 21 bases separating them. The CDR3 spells CASTTTYGGSSGNTIYF. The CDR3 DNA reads TGTGCCAGTACTACTACCTACGGGGGGAGCTCTGGAAACACCATATATTTT. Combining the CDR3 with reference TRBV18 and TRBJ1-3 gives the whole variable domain NAGVMQNPRHLVRRRGQEARLRCSPMKGHSHVYWYRQLPEEGLKFMVYLQKENIIDESGMPKERFSAEFPKEGPSILRIQQVVRGDSAAYFCASTTTYGGSSGNTIYFGEGSWLTVV.

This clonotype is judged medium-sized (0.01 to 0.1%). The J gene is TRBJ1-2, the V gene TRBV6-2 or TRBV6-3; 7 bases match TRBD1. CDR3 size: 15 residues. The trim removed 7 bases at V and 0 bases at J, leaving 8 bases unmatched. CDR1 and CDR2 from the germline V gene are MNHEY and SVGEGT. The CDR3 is CASTLGQAANYGYTF. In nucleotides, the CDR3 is TGTGCCAGCACCCTAGGACAGGCAGCTAACTATGGCTACACCTTC.

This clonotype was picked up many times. Here the CDR3 reads CASSLEVSGGKTFF. The DNA of the CDR3 is TGTGCCAGCAGCTTGGAGGTCTCGGGGGGGAAAACTTTCTTT. The V and J genes are TRBV5-5 and TRBJ1-1; tentative D call: TRBD1 (5 bases). The germline gives CDR1 SGHKS, CDR2 YYEKEE (reference sequence). The CDR3 is made up of 14 amino acids. V dropped 0 bases and J dropped 12 bases, with 18 bases sitting between them.

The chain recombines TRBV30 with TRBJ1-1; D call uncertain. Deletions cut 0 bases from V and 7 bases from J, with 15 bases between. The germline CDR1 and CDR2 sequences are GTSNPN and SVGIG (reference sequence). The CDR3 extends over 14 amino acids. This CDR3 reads CAWSVSGVVVEAFF. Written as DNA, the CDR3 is TGTGCCTGGAGTGTATCCGGGGTGGTTGTTGAAGCTTTCTTT.

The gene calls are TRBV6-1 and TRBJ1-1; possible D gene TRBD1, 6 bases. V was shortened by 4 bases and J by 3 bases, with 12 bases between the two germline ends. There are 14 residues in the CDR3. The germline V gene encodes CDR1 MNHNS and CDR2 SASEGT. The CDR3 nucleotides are TGTGCCAGCAGTGTCTCAGGGGTTGACACTGAAGCTTTCTTT. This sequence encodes CASSVSGVDTEAFF.

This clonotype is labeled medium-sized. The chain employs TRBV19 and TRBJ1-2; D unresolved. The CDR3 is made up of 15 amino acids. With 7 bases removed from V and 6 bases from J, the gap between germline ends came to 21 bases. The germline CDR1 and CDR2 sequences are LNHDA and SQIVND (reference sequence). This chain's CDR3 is CASKPTGPRHDGYTF. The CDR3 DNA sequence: TGTGCCAGTAAGCCCACCGGCCCCCGACACGATGGCTACACCTTC.

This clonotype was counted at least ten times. The CDR3, as DNA: TGTGCCAGCAGTTACTATCCCCTTCCTACAGGGGGTGCCAACGTCCTGACTTTC. It yields the protein CASSYYPLPTGGANVLTF. The rearrangement uses TRBV6-5 and TRBJ2-6; 8 bases are shared with TRBD1. Losses at the gene ends were 1 base for V and 7 bases for J; bases not matched to a gene: 12. Germline V gives CDR1 MNHEY, CDR2 SVGAGI. The CDR3 spans 18 residues.

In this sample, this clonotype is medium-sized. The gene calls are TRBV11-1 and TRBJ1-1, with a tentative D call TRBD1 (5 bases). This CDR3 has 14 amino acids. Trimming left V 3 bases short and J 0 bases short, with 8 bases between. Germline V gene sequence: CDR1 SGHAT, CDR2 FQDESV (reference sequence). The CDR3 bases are TGTGCCAGCAGCTTTCAGGGTTTGAACACTGAAGCTTTCTTT. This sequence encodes CASSFQGLNTEAFF.

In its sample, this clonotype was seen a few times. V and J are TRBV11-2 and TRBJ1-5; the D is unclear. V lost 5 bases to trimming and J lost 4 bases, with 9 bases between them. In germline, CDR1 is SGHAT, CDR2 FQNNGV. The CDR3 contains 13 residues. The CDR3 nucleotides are TGTGCCAGCAGCCCGACACCGAATCAGCCCCAGCATTTT. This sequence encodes CASSPTPNQPQHF.

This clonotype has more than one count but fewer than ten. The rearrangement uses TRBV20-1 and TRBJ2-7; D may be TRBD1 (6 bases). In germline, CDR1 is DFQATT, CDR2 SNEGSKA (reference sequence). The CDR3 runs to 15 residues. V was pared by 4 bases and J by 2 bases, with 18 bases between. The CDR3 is CSAISGTSRAYEQYF. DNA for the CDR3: TGCAGTGCTATCTCAGGGACATCGCGAGCCTACGAGCAGTACTTC.

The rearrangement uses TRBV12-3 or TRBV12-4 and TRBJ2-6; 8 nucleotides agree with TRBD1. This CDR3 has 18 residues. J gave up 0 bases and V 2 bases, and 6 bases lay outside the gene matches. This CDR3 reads CASSLQGQAISGANVLTF. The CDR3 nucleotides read TGTGCCAGCAGTTTACAGGGACAGGCCATCTCTGGGGCCAACGTCCTGACTTTC.

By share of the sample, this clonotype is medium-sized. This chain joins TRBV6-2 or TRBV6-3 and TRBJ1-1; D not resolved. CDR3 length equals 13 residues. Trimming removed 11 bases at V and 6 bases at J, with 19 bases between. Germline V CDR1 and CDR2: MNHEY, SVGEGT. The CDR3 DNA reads TGTGCCTCTCATTGGGCACGAAGATCTGAAGCTTTCTTT. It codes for CASHWARRSEAFF.